The 2 T cell receptor beta chains below all came from one sample that was sequenced in a study of shared clonotypes between healthy human individuals. Clones were read by immunoSEQ multiplex PCR, and TCRdb kept only the in-frame ones, dropping some. Altogether 2 million to 3 million clones are present, 80% to 95% being singletons, with the ten largest covering roughly 0.36%. The sample consisted of naive CD4+ T cells from PBMCs. Subset indicated: CD45RA+ positively selected. The source is a man aged 18 to 30 in good health. Some clones in this sample may be carry-over from other donors' samples.

The V and J genes are TRBV7-2 and TRBJ1-1; D is uncertain. The V end lost 5 bases, the J end lost 4 bases, and 8 bases lay between the germline ends. This CDR3 contains 12 residues. CDR1 and CDR2 from the germline V gene are SGHTA and FQGNSA. CDR3 sequence reads: CASSKRGTEAFF. CDR3 in DNA: TGTGCCAGCAGCAAACGGGGCACTGAAGCTTTCTTT.

V gene TRBV18 combines with J gene TRBJ2-5, with D unresolved. The CDR3 length is 14 residues. Germline V gene lookup returns CDR1 KGHSH and CDR2 LQKENI. Trimming removed 5 bases from V and 3 bases from J, with 13 bases in between. The CDR3 is CASSAVDPKETQYF. The CDR3, as DNA: TGTGCCAGCTCAGCCGTAGACCCGAAAGAGACCCAGTACTTC. The whole variable domain, filled in from reference TRBV18 and TRBJ2-5, reads NAGVMQNPRHLVRRRGQEARLRCSPMKGHSHVYWYRQLPEEGLKFMVYLQKENIIDESGMPKERFSAEFPKEGPSILRIQQVVRGDSAAYFCASSAVDPKETQYFGPGTRLLVL.